These T cell receptor beta chains were read from a single sample in a study of blood T cells in healthy people across ages. TCRdb used MiXCR to reprocess the 5' RACE reads, holding one entry per CDR3 protein. The sample lists 1.5 million to 2 million distinct CDR3 sequences, 30% to 40% occurring once. Sequenced input: blood. The receptors derive from a woman aged 25-40 years in good health. CDR3s include the opening cysteine and the closing phenylalanine or tryptophan. The D gene is left open where the match is weak. Rows may omit the clone size; those that give it use once, few, many or a size class.

clone size,V gene,D gene,J gene,CDR3 protein,CDR3 DNA
.,TRBV5-1,TRBD2,TRBJ2-7,CASSAGASGAYEQYF,TGCGCCAGCAGCGCGGGAGCTAGCGGGGCTTACGAGCAGTACTTC
.,TRBV7-6,TRBD1,TRBJ2-7,CASSDWTGDEQYF,TGTGCCAGCAGCGATTGGACAGGCGACGAGCAGTACTTC
.,TRBV24-1,.,TRBJ2-7,CATSERKTYEQYF,TGTGCCACCAGTGAAAGGAAGACCTACGAGCAGTACTTC
few,TRBV7-3,.,TRBJ2-3,CASSSTGSTSQYF,TGTGCCAGCAGCTCAACTGGGTCGACGTCGCAGTATTTT
few,TRBV7-3,.,TRBJ2-7,CASSVSRGAYEQYF,TGTGCCAGCAGCGTCAGTCGAGGGGCCTACGAGCAGTACTTC
.,TRBV5-8,TRBD2,TRBJ2-3,CASSRPWTSPDTQYF,TGTGCCAGCAGCCGACCCTGGACTAGCCCAGATACGCAGTATTTT
many,TRBV12-3/TRBV12-4,.,TRBJ2-7,CASSPPGRSYEQYF,TGTGCCAGCAGTCCCCCGGGTCGCTCCTACGAGCAGTACTTC
few,TRBV5-1,TRBD2,TRBJ2-5,CASSAGVRLAEETQYF,TGCGCCAGCAGCGCCGGAGTCCGACTAGCAGAAGAGACCCAGTACTTC
few,TRBV13,.,TRBJ2-1,CASSRRTAYSEQFF,TGTGCCAGCTCCCGTCGGACAGCCTACAGTGAGCAGTTCTTC
few,TRBV12-5,.,TRBJ2-1,CASGPPLLWIAYNEQFF,TGTGCTAGTGGTCCGCCCCTACTTTGGATTGCCTACAATGAGCAGTTCTTC
few,TRBV24-1,.,TRBJ2-2,CATSDFLTGELFF,TGTGCCACCAGTGACTTCCTGACCGGGGAGCTGTTTTTT
once,TRBV2,.,TRBJ2-2,CASSLASSGELFF,TGTGCCAGCAGTTTAGCGTCTTCCGGGGAGCTGTTTTTT
many,TRBV7-9,.,TRBJ2-7,CASSPLGVGEQYF,TGTGCCAGCAGCCCCCTTGGGGTAGGCGAGCAGTACTTC
many,TRBV6-1,.,TRBJ2-3,CASSEWRGGTDTQYF,TGTGCCAGCAGTGAGTGGAGAGGGGGCACAGATACGCAGTATTTT
.,TRBV27,.,TRBJ1-5,CASRTVGQPQHF,TGTGCCAGCAGGACGGTAGGTCAGCCCCAGCATTTT
few,TRBV20-1,.,TRBJ1-1,CSWGSLRRGTEAFF,TGCAGCTGGGGGTCCTTGCGACGCGGCACTGAAGCTTTCTTT
.,TRBV20-1,.,TRBJ1-3,CSASSLVGNTIYF,TGCAGTGCTAGCTCCCTCGTCGGAAACACCATATATTTT
few,TRBV27,TRBD1,TRBJ2-7,CASNRQGARYEQYF,TGTGCCAGCAATAGACAGGGGGCCCGTTACGAGCAGTACTTC
.,TRBV7-2,.,TRBJ2-1,CASSSSSPYNEQFF,TGTGCCAGCAGCTCCTCTAGCCCTTACAATGAGCAGTTCTTC
few,TRBV5-1,TRBD1,TRBJ2-5,CASSSWTGGSETQYF,TGCGCCAGCAGCTCATGGACAGGGGGCTCGGAGACCCAGTACTTC
.,TRBV19,.,TRBJ2-5,CASSMLEGETQYF,TGTGCCAGTAGCATGCTTGAGGGGGAGACCCAGTACTTC
.,TRBV6-2/TRBV6-3,.,TRBJ1-1,CASSYPIMNTEAFF,TGTGCCAGCAGTTACCCCATTATGAACACTGAAGCTTTCTTT
few,TRBV12-3/TRBV12-4,TRBD1,TRBJ2-1,CAIQGAYNEQFF,TGTGCCATACAGGGGGCTTACAATGAGCAGTTCTTC
.,TRBV5-5,.,TRBJ2-7,CASSLYGSPTYEQYF,TGTGCCAGCAGCTTGTACGGGTCCCCAACCTACGAGCAGTACTTC
few,TRBV4-1,TRBD1,TRBJ2-1,CASSQIPGQGYNEQFF,TGCGCCAGCAGCCAGATCCCGGGACAGGGGTACAATGAGCAGTTCTTC
.,TRBV28,TRBD1,TRBJ1-2,CASRLDRGYGYTF,TGTGCCAGCAGACTCGACAGGGGCTATGGCTACACCTTC
many,TRBV7-9,.,TRBJ2-3,CASSSVRDTQYF,TGTGCCAGCAGTTCAGTTCGAGATACGCAGTATTTT
.,TRBV4-1,TRBD1,TRBJ1-4,CASSQLLTGTGEKLFF,TGCGCCAGCAGCCAACTTCTGACAGGGACGGGTGAAAAACTGTTTTTT